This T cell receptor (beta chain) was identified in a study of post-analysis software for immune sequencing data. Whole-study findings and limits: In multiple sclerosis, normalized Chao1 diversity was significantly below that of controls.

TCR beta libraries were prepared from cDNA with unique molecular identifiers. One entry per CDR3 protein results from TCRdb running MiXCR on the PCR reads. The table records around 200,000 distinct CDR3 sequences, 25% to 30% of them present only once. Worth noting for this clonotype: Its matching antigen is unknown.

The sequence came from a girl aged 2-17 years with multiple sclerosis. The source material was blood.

CDR3 DNA sequence: TGTGCCAGCCGAGACAGGGAAGGAACTGAAGCTTTCTTT. This translates into CASRDREGTEAFF. The gene calls are TRBV25-1 and TRBJ1-1; TRBD1 agrees at 7 bases. From germline, CDR1 is MGHDK and CDR2 SYGVNS. The CDR3 has 13 amino acids. V trimming: 8 bases; J trimming: 5 bases; junction bases outside the gene matches: 8.